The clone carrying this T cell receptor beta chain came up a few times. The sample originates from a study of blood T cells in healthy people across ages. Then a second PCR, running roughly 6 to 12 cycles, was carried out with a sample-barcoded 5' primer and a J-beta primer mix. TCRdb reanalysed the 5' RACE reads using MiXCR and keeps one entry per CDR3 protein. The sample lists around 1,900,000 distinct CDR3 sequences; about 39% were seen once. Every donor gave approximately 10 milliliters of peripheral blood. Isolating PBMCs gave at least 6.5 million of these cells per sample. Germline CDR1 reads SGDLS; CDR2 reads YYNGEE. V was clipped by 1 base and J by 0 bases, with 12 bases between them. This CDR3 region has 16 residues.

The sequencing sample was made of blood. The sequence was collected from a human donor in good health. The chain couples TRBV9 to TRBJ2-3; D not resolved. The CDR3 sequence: CASSVSPDSSTDTQYF. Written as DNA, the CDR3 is TGTGCCAGCAGCGTATCTCCGGATTCTAGCACAGATACGCAGTATTTT. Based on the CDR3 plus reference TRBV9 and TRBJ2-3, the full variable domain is DSGVTQTPKHLITATGQRVTLRCSPRSGDLSVYWYQQSLDQGLQFLIQYYNGEERAKGNILERFSAQQFPDLHSELNLSSLELGDSALYFCASSVSPDSSTDTQYFGPGTRLTVL.